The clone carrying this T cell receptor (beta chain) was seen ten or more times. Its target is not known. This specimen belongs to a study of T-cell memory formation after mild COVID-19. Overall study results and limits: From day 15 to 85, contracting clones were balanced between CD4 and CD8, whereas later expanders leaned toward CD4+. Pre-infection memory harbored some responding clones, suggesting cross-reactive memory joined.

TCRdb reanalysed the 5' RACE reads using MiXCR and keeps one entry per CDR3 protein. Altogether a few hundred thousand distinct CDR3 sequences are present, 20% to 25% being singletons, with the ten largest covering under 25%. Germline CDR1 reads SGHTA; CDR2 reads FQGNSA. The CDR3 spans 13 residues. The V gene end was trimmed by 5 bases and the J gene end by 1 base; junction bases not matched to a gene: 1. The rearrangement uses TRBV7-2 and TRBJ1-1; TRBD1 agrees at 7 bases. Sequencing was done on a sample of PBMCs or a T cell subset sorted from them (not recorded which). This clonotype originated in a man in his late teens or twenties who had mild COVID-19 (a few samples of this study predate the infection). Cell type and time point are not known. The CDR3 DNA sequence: TGTGCCAGCAGCCGGGACAGGAACACTGAAGCTTTCTTT. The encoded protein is CASSRDRNTEAFF.